This T cell receptor (beta chain) came from a study of T cell responses to AZD1222 COVID-19 vaccine. The trim removed 1 base at V and 5 bases at J, leaving 11 bases unmatched. CDR1 and CDR2 from the germline V gene are LNHNV and YYDKDF (reference sequence). The CDR3 contains 18 residues. The repertoire was sequenced with immunoSEQ multiplex PCR; TCRdb's copy has only in-frame clones and lacks some. The table has more than 150,000 clones, roughly 93% seen once. J is TRBJ2-2 and V is TRBV15; 9 bases line up with TRBD2. Sample: peripheral blood, taken on day 0 of AZD1222 vaccination. The sequence came from an adult in good health. CDR3 residues: CATSRGGLAGPGTGELFF. The CDR3, as DNA: TGTGCCACCAGCAGAGGGGGGCTAGCGGGACCGGGGACCGGGGAGCTGTTTTTT.